A single sample gave rise to the 18 T cell receptor beta chains below, sequenced in a study of shared clonotypes between healthy human individuals. The assay was immunoSEQ multiplex PCR, and TCRdb's table has in-frame clones only and misses some. The sample has roughly 2,000,000 clones; over 85% are singletons. Naive CD8 cells lacked CD45RO and underwent positive selection for CCR7, leaving out terminally differentiated effector memory CD45RA+ cells. Sequencing used naive CD8+ T cells sorted from blood. Receptors were obtained from a man in his late teens or twenties in good health.

The chain carries TRBV9 and TRBJ2-7, with D possibly being TRBD2 (5 bases). In germline, CDR1 is SGDLS, CDR2 YYNGEE. Trimming shortened V by 0 bases and J by 4 bases, and 14 bases separated the two germline ends. The CDR3 has 15 residues. The CDR3 protein is CASSVGSSEVYEQYF. CDR3 coding DNA: TGTGCCAGCAGCGTAGGTAGTAGCGAAGTGTACGAGCAGTACTTC.

The genes are TRBV19 and TRBJ1-5, with a possible D match to TRBD1 (5 bases). V was clipped by 3 bases and J by 1 base, with 10 bases between them. The CDR3 loop spans 15 amino acids. Germline assignment: CDR1 LNHDA and CDR2 SQIVND (reference sequence). For the CDR3, the DNA is TGTGCCAGTAGTATCGTAGGGGCCAGCAATCAGCCCCAGCATTTT. As protein: CASSIVGASNQPQHF.

The chain couples TRBV19 to TRBJ2-3; 8 bases are shared with TRBD1. Germline-derived CDR1 and CDR2 are LNHDA and SQIVND (reference sequence). The length of the CDR3 is 14 residues. Germline trimming cut 6 bases from V and 6 bases from J; bases unmatched to any gene: 8. Here the CDR3 reads CASRWTGRQDTQYF. The CDR3 DNA reads as TGTGCCAGTAGGTGGACAGGGCGACAGGATACGCAGTATTTT.

The chain is built from TRBV4-1 and TRBJ2-7; 13 bases line up with TRBD2. From germline, CDR1 is MGHRA and CDR2 YSYEKL. The CDR3 loop spans 18 amino acids. J gave up 2 bases and V 0 bases, and 7 bases lay outside the gene matches. CDR3 nucleotides: TGCGCCAGCAGCCAAGAGGGACTAGCGGGATTCGCTACCTACGAGCAGTACTTC. Its translation is CASSQEGLAGFATYEQYF.

This chain connects TRBV4-2 to TRBJ1-6; possibly TRBD1 for D (5 bases). The germline gives CDR1 LGHNA, CDR2 YNFKEQ. The V end was cut by 4 bases, the J end by 7 bases, with 17 bases between. The CDR3 sequence is 16 residues long. CDR3 protein: CASSRPEEGYNSPLHF. CDR3 DNA sequence: TGTGCCAGCAGCCGCCCGGAGGAGGGGTACAATTCACCCCTCCACTTT.

The chain links TRBV5-1 to TRBJ2-2; 10 bases are a match to TRBD2. The CDR3 spans 17 residues. Trimming cost V 0 bases and J 2 bases; bases outside gene matches: 4. Germline lookup yields CDR1 SGHRS and CDR2 YFSETQ. The CDR3 coding sequence is TGCGCCAGCAGCTTGGCTACTAGCGGGATCAACACCGGGGAGCTGTTTTTT. Its protein is CASSLATSGINTGELFF.

V gene TRBV6-5 combines with J gene TRBJ2-7; no reliable D call. Germline CDR1 MNHEY, CDR2 SVGAGI. Deletions cut 2 bases from V and 3 bases from J, with 14 bases between. The CDR3 sequence is 15 residues long. The CDR3 region is CASSYVKGYYYEQYF. CDR3 nucleotides: TGTGCCAGCAGTTACGTGAAGGGCTACTACTACGAGCAGTACTTC.

This clone was seen just once. The chain is built from TRBV7-9 and TRBJ2-7, with 8 nucleotides matching TRBD2. In germline, CDR1 is SEHNR, CDR2 FQNEAQ (reference sequence). The CDR3 runs to 16 residues. V was clipped by 3 bases and J by 0 bases; unmatched bases: 7. The CDR3: CASSFKRGSSSYEQYF. The DNA of the CDR3 is TGTGCCAGCAGCTTTAAGCGGGGGAGCAGCTCCTACGAGCAGTACTTC.

This chain joins TRBV15 and TRBJ2-3, with a weak D call TRBD2 (5 bases). Germline V lookup: CDR1 LNHNV, CDR2 YYDKDF (reference sequence). Trimming left V 0 bases short and J 4 bases short, with 17 bases between. The CDR3 has 17 amino acids. CDR3 nucleotides: TGTGCCACCAGCAGAGATCACCCAGCGGTCCTGGCAGATACGCAGTATTTT. Encoded protein: CATSRDHPAVLADTQYF.

V gene TRBV5-4 combines with J gene TRBJ1-1, with 9 bases fitting TRBD1. The CDR3 covers 13 residues. Germline V gives CDR1 SGHNT, CDR2 YYREEE (reference sequence). V lost 0 bases, J lost 7 bases, and 1 base stayed unmatched. This CDR3 is CASSLDRGLEAFF. As DNA, the CDR3 is TGTGCCAGCAGCTTGGACAGGGGGCTTGAAGCTTTCTTT. The whole variable domain, remainder taken from reference TRBV5-4 and TRBJ1-1, is ETGVTQSPTHLIKTRGQQVTLRCSSQSGHNTVSWYQQALGQGPQFIFQYYREEENGRGNFPPRFSGLQFPNYSSELNVNALELDDSALYLCASSLDRGLEAFFGQGTRLTVV.

V gene TRBV7-9 combines with J gene TRBJ2-7; perhaps TRBD1 as D (7 bases). Looked up from germline, CDR1 is SEHNR and CDR2 is FQNEAQ (reference sequence). CDR3 length equals 16 residues. V dropped 5 bases and J dropped 6 bases, with 23 bases sitting between them. The DNA for the CDR3 is TGTGCCAGCAGCCCCCAGGAGGGGGCGAAATTGGGCGAGCAGTACTTC. Translation gives CASSPQEGAKLGEQYF.

Here the CDR3 DNA reads TGTGCCAGCAGTTTGTCCGGGACCTGGGCGGACGAGCAGTACTTC. It translates to CASSLSGTWADEQYF. The rearrangement links TRBV28 to TRBJ2-7; D may be TRBD1 or TRBD2 (5 bases each). The CDR3 is made up of 15 amino acids. V was pared by 3 bases and J by 5 bases, with 17 bases between. Germline V gene lookup returns CDR1 MDHEN and CDR2 SYDVKM. Full variable domain (missing parts from reference TRBV28 and TRBJ2-7): DVKVTQSSRYLVKRTGEKVFLECVQDMDHENMFWYRQDPGLGLRLIYFSYDVKMKEKGDIPEGYSVSREKKERFSLILESASTNQTSMYLCASSLSGTWADEQYFGPGTRLTVT.

The chain is built from TRBV2 and TRBJ2-1; 7 nucleotides align to TRBD2. The CDR3 extends over 15 amino acids. With 2 bases clipped from V and 3 bases from J, the junction kept 4 bases outside the gene matches. Germline CDR1 reads SNHLY; CDR2 reads FYNNEI. DNA of the CDR3: TGTGCCAGCAGTGAACGCGGGAGCGTCTACAATGAGCAGTTCTTC. This gives the protein CASSERGSVYNEQFF.

This clone was seen more than once but under ten times. Additional DNA sequences in this sample encode the identical CDR3. V is TRBV27 and J is TRBJ2-7; D gene uncertain. Trimming stripped 4 bases from V and 4 bases from J, with 8 bases between. The CDR3 runs to 12 residues. Per the germline V gene, CDR1 is MNHEY and CDR2 is SMNVEV (reference sequence). The CDR3 region has the DNA TGTGCCAGCAGTTCAACACTTTACGAGCAGTACTTC. Protein product: CASSSTLYEQYF.

The count of this clone is one. The chain combines TRBV4-1 with TRBJ2-7; 8 positions match TRBD2. Germline values: CDR1 MGHRA, CDR2 YSYEKL. With V trimmed by 5 bases and J by 3 bases, 6 bases remained unmatched. The CDR3 consists of 14 residues. The CDR3 here is CASSDLAGGYEQYF. Here the CDR3 DNA reads TGCGCCAGCAGCGACCTAGCGGGCGGCTACGAGCAGTACTTC.

J is TRBJ2-1 and V is TRBV10-2; 7 bases are a match to TRBD1. Germline V gene data show CDR1 as WSHSY and CDR2 as SAAADI. Trimming at V came to 2 bases and at J to 6 bases, leaving 10 bases not matched to a gene. This CDR3 has 16 residues. For the CDR3, the DNA is TGCGCCAGCAGTGAGGGGACAGAAGGCCTTCGCAATGAGCAGTTCTTC. This gives the protein CASSEGTEGLRNEQFF.

The rearrangement joins TRBV6-6 to TRBJ2-5, with D tentatively TRBD2 (5 bases). The V and J ends lost 2 bases and 5 bases respectively, with 9 bases between them. The CDR3 runs 13 residues. The V gene's germline CDR1 is MNHNY and CDR2 SVGAGI (reference sequence). In DNA, the CDR3 is TGTGCCAGCAGTTACCCGGACTTTGAGACCCAGTACTTC. Amino acids: CASSYPDFETQYF.

J is TRBJ2-3 and V is TRBV4-3, with D possibly TRBD2 on 6 matching bases. Germline CDR1 and CDR2: LGHNA and YSLEER. CDR3 length equals 15 residues. The ends were cut back, 2 bases at V and 3 bases at J, with 12 bases in the middle. The CDR3, as DNA: TGCGCCAGCAGCCAATTCGAGGAGGGAACAGATACGCAGTATTTT. Protein product: CASSQFEEGTDTQYF.